This T cell receptor (beta chain) was documented in a study of shared clonotypes between healthy human individuals. Germline assignment: CDR1 LGHNT and CDR2 FRNRAP. Trimming removed 6 bases at V and 3 bases at J, with 17 bases between. This CDR3 is built from 16 residues. CD45RA+ naive and CD45RA-negative memory subsets were separated from CD4+ cells. Overall study results and limits: Though the depth was large, rarefaction showed that sorted-subset sequencing was incomplete. Non-shared clonotypes had lower generation probabilities than those shared by all four donors.

Deep level was the assay's run setting. TCRdb's copy holds only in-frame clones and misses some; the assay was immunoSEQ multiplex PCR. This repertoire shows some 1.5 million clones, 96% found once; its top ten account for about 1%. A word on this clone: Its target is unknown.

The chain links TRBV12-5 to TRBJ2-2, with D perhaps matching TRBD1 (6 bases). The clonotype comes from a young man in good health. Sequencing was performed on naive CD4+ T cells sorted from blood. Subset described: CD45RA+ positively selected. The CDR3 protein is CASGLFRDIDTGELFF. The CDR3 DNA reads as TGTGCTAGTGGCCTTTTTCGGGACATAGACACCGGGGAGCTGTTTTTT.